The 9 T cell receptor beta chains reported below all come from one sample, sequenced in a study of shared clonotypes between healthy human individuals. Clones were sequenced by immunoSEQ multiplex PCR, and TCRdb holds only the in-frame ones, with some missing. The sample shows about 1.5 million clones, 98% of them seen only once. Sequencing was carried out using naive CD4+ T cells sorted from blood. Subset indicated: CD45RA+ positively selected. These receptors were obtained from a man between 25 and 39 years old in good health.

V and J are TRBV9 and TRBJ2-7; no firm D call. Trimming shortened V by 0 bases and J by 3 bases, and 22 bases separated the two germline ends. Germline assignment: CDR1 SGDLS and CDR2 YYNGEE. The CDR3 is 18 amino acids. CDR3 amino acids: CASSVGPVGMREDYEQYF. The CDR3 coding sequence is TGTGCCAGCAGCGTAGGACCCGTAGGAATGAGAGAAGACTACGAGCAGTACTTC.

The gene calls are TRBV11-3 and TRBJ2-2; D is unclear. The CDR3 contains 12 residues. Per the germline V gene, CDR1 is SGHNT and CDR2 is YENEEA. V was cut by 6 bases and J by 5 bases, with 7 bases left in between. In DNA form, the CDR3 reads TGTGCCAGCAGTCAAACAACCGGGGAGCTGTTTTTT. Translated, it gives CASSQTTGELFF.

The chain combines TRBV6-1 with TRBJ2-4, with unresolved D. The ends were cut back, 3 bases at V and 0 bases at J, with 15 bases in the middle. The CDR3 extends over 17 amino acids. Per germline, CDR1 MNHNS and CDR2 SASEGT. CDR3 protein: CASSDLFPAIAKNIQYF. The CDR3 nucleotides read TGTGCCAGCAGTGATCTCTTCCCGGCTATAGCCAAAAACATTCAGTACTTC.

The V gene is TRBV11-2, the J gene TRBJ2-3; 9 bases line up with TRBD2. Trimming took 8 bases from V and 7 from J; bases not matched to a gene: 10. The CDR3 has 14 residues. The V gene's germline CDR1 is SGHAT and CDR2 FQNNGV. DNA of the CDR3: TGTGCCAGCTCCTCAGGGACTAGCTTCTATACGCAGTATTTT. Its translation: CASSSGTSFYTQYF.

A single count supports this clone. In DNA, the CDR3 is TGTGCCAGCAACTCTGGTGCGAACAGCAACACCGGGGAGCTGTTTTTT. Residues: CASNSGANSNTGELFF. The rearrangement links TRBV9 to TRBJ2-2; no definite D call. This CDR3 has 16 residues. V was shortened by 6 bases and J by 2 bases, with 17 bases between the two germline ends. Germline CDR1 reads SGDLS; CDR2 reads YYNGEE.

The rearrangement joins TRBV19 to TRBJ2-5, with 9 bases that match TRBD1. J was trimmed by 5 bases and V by 6 bases; bases with no gene match: 4. Germline CDR1 LNHDA, CDR2 SQIVND (reference sequence). There are 13 residues in the CDR3. The DNA of the CDR3 is TGTGCCAGTAGCCCAGGGACAGGGGAGACCCAGTACTTC. Its protein product is CASSPGTGETQYF. Together with reference TRBV19 and TRBJ2-5, the CDR3 gives the full variable domain: DGGITQSPKYLFRKEGQNVTLSCEQNLNHDAMYWYRQDPGQGLRLIYYSQIVNDFQKGDIAEGYSVSREKKESFPLTVTSAQKNPTAFYLCASSPGTGETQYFGPGTRLLVL.

The V and J genes are TRBV28 and TRBJ2-2; D is possibly TRBD1 or TRBD2 (5 bases each). CDR1 and CDR2 from the germline V gene are MDHEN and SYDVKM. The V end was cut by 6 bases, the J end by 2 bases, with 10 bases between. The CDR3 extends over 14 amino acids. The CDR3 DNA reads as TGTGCCAGCAGCGAGAGGGGCAACACCGGGGAGCTGTTTTTT. Translating it yields CASSERGNTGELFF.

V gene TRBV7-2 combines with J gene TRBJ2-7, with 10 positions matching TRBD2. Germline-derived CDR1 and CDR2 are SGHTA and FQGNSA. V dropped 2 bases and J dropped 4; count of bases not matched to a gene: 5. The CDR3 is 15 amino acids. The CDR3 DNA reads TGTGCCAGCAGCTTATCTAGCGGGAGATTGTACGAGCAGTACTTC. Amino acids: CASSLSSGRLYEQYF.

CDR3 nucleotides: TGTGCCACCCTACGAGTTACACCGAAGACACTAGCGGGCCGCACAGATACGCAGTATTTT. Its protein product is CATLRVTPKTLAGRTDTQYF. This rearrangement joins TRBV15 to TRBJ2-3; the match to TRBD2 covers 9 bases. V was clipped by 8 bases and J by 1 base; unmatched bases: 22. The CDR3 consists of 20 residues. The germline CDR1 and CDR2 sequences are LNHNV and YYDKDF (reference sequence).